The entry below describes one T cell receptor beta chain. The antigen remains undetermined. The source of the sample is a study of T cell repertoires in cytomegalovirus infection. Across the whole study: CMV epitopes that were recently identified and HLA-C-restricted were used alongside well-studied HLA-B-restricted ones. Indications of both CMV infection and matching HLA type were provided by public TCR beta signatures.

TCRdb re-called the reads through MiXCR, storing one row per CDR3 protein. The sample has some 700,000 distinct CDR3 sequences, roughly 30% seen once. Study-level points and caveats: Cumulated frequencies of public TCR beta families served to identify carriers of CMV plus the relevant HLA. Ex vivo responses were dominated by HLA-C-restricted CMV-specific TCR beta clonotypes.

The length of the CDR3 is 14 residues. Trimming removed 8 bases from V and 4 bases from J, with 12 bases in between. The genes are TRBV12-3 or TRBV12-4 and TRBJ1-6; D may be TRBD1 (6 bases). The sequence derives from a human donor in good health (CMV status not recorded). Some clones in this sample may be carry-over from other donors' samples. The sample here was cultured PBMCs, taken from culture after CMV antigen stimulation. CDR3 sequence (DNA): TGTGCCAGCCGGCGGGGGCCATATAATTCACCCCTCCACTTT. This translates into CASRRGPYNSPLHF.